A selection of T cell receptor beta chains follows, all from one sample in a study of identical twins. TCRdb recomputed calls from the 5' RACE reads with MiXCR, one row per CDR3 protein. The sample lists approximately 680,000 distinct CDR3 sequences, roughly 7.2% occurring once. This sample also appeared in a second study, on yellow fever vaccine responses in identical twins.

The sequencing sample was made of PBMCs. The receptors originated from a woman aged 18-29 years in good health. Each CDR3 is given with its conserved first and last residue. D genes are given only for firm matches. Only part of the rows carry a size: once, few, many, or a class if the clone is expanded.

j_gene	v_gene	d_gene	abundance	CDR3nt	CDR3aa
TRBJ2-3	TRBV2	TRBD2	few	TGTGCCAGCAGTGACGGGGGGGGGGCAGATACGCAGTATTTT	CASSDGGGADTQYF
TRBJ2-2	TRBV7-9	.	many	TGTGCCAGCAGCCCAGGACATACCGGGGAGCTGTTTTTT	CASSPGHTGELFF
TRBJ2-1	TRBV9	.	.	TGTGCCAGCAGCGTACGGGGAGCGCCAAGCTACAATGAGCAGTTCTTC	CASSVRGAPSYNEQFF
TRBJ2-5	TRBV29-1	TRBD1	.	TGCAGCGGTCACCCAGGGGGTGGCCAAGAGACCCAGTACTTC	CSGHPGGGQETQYF
TRBJ2-3	TRBV10-3	TRBD2	few	TGTGCCATCAGTGAGTCCCAGCGGGGGGTTAGAGATACGCAGTATTTT	CAISESQRGVRDTQYF
TRBJ1-4	TRBV7-9	.	few	TGTGCCAGCAGCTTAGAGGGAAAACTGTTTTTT	CASSLEGKLFF
TRBJ2-5	TRBV15	TRBD1	.	TGTGCCACCAGCAAGCCTCAGGGGGCAAAGGACCAAGAGACCCAGTACTTC	CATSKPQGAKDQETQYF
TRBJ2-2	TRBV4-1	.	few	TGCGCCAGCAGCCATATAACGAACACCGGGGAGCTGTTTTTT	CASSHITNTGELFF
TRBJ2-3	TRBV2	TRBD2	few	TGTGCCAGCAGTCAAGGACTAGCGGGAGGAGGGGACACAGATACGCAGTATTTT	CASSQGLAGGGDTDTQYF
TRBJ2-1	TRBV20-1	TRBD2	few	TGCAGTGCTAGATTCCTCCTAGCGGTGTCCTACAATGAGCAGTTCTTC	CSARFLLAVSYNEQFF
TRBJ1-6	TRBV20-1	TRBD1	few	TGCAGTGCTAGAGAAGGGACAGGAGCTTCACCCCTCCACTTT	CSAREGTGASPLHF
TRBJ2-5	TRBV10-3	.	many	TGTGCCATCAGTGACGGGACTCGGGAGACCCAGTACTTC	CAISDGTRETQYF
TRBJ2-5	TRBV5-5	TRBD2	few	TGTGCCAGCAGCTTGGATCCTAGCGGGAGGGGCGAGACCCAGTACTTC	CASSLDPSGRGETQYF
TRBJ2-1	TRBV12-3/TRBV12-4	TRBD2	.	TGTGCCAGCACCCCAGGACTAGCGGGAGCATGGGAGCAGTTCTTC	CASTPGLAGAWEQFF
TRBJ2-7	TRBV5-1	TRBD2	.	TGCGCCAGCAGCCCAACCGGACTAGCGACGGAGGAGCAGTACTTC	CASSPTGLATEEQYF
TRBJ2-3	TRBV5-1	.	many	TGCGCCAGCAGCACAAGGGCAAGGCCCTTCGCGGATACGCAGTATTTT	CASSTRARPFADTQYF
TRBJ2-5	TRBV3-1	TRBD2	few	TGTGCCAGCAGCCCGAGGTTCAGCGGGGGGACCCGGAAAACCGTAGAGACCCAGTACTTC	CASSPRFSGGTRKTVETQYF
TRBJ2-7	TRBV12-3/TRBV12-4	TRBD1	.	TGTGCCAGCAGGGGCCCGGGACAGGGCTACGAGCAGTACTTC	CASRGPGQGYEQYF
TRBJ2-7	TRBV5-1	TRBD2	many	TGCGCCAGCAGCCCTAGGACTAGCGTCTCCTACGAGCAGTACTTC	CASSPRTSVSYEQYF
TRBJ2-1	TRBV24-1	.	.	TGTGCCACCAGTGATTTTGAGGGGGGGGCCTACAATGAGCAGTTCTTC	CATSDFEGGAYNEQFF
TRBJ2-3	TRBV18	TRBD1	few	TGTGCCAGCTCACATCCGGAGGGACAGGACACAGATACGCAGTATTTT	CASSHPEGQDTDTQYF
TRBJ2-3	TRBV5-1	TRBD2	few	TGCGCCAGCAGCTATTTGGCTAGCGGGAAAGATACGCAGTATTTT	CASSYLASGKDTQYF
TRBJ1-2	TRBV12-3/TRBV12-4	TRBD1	many	TGTGCCAGCAGGAGGACAGGGTACTATGGCTACACCTTC	CASRRTGYYGYTF
TRBJ1-4	TRBV2	.	few	TGTGCCAGCAGAGAGGAGGCTAATGAAAAACTGTTTTTT	CASREEANEKLFF
TRBJ2-1	TRBV12-3/TRBV12-4	TRBD2	few	TGTGCCAGCAGTCCCTCAGGAAGACTAGCGGGTTACAATGAGCAGTTCTTC	CASSPSGRLAGYNEQFF
TRBJ2-1	TRBV20-1	.	.	TGCAGTGCTAGAGTTGTGGGACGCTACAATGAGCAGTTCTTC	CSARVVGRYNEQFF
TRBJ2-5	TRBV6-5	TRBD1	.	TGTGCCAGCAGTTACTCCGGACAGGGGGGAGAGACCCAGTACTTC	CASSYSGQGGETQYF
TRBJ1-2	TRBV6-1	TRBD1	many	TGTGCCAGCACCCCATCGGGACAGGGGAACCGCTACACCTTC	CASTPSGQGNRYTF
TRBJ2-1	TRBV6-2/TRBV6-3	.	many	TGTGCCAGCAGCCTCAGGAACCCTACTTTCTCCTACAATGAGCAGTTCTTC	CASSLRNPTFSYNEQFF
TRBJ2-1	TRBV20-1	.	many	TGCAGTGCTAGAGATCTCGACAGTAGCTCCTACAATGAGCAGTTCTTC	CSARDLDSSSYNEQFF
TRBJ2-7	TRBV15	TRBD2	few	TGTGCCACCAGCCGAGGACTAGCGGGAGAAGTGTACTTC	CATSRGLAGEVYF
TRBJ1-2	TRBV16	.	few	TGTGCCAGCAGCCAAAGCAGACAGCCACCTAACTATGGCTACACCTTC	CASSQSRQPPNYGYTF
TRBJ2-7	TRBV20-1	TRBD2	.	TGCAGTGCTAGGGATGGGACCACTAGCGGGAGTGTCGAGCAGTACTTC	CSARDGTTSGSVEQYF
TRBJ1-2	TRBV7-2	TRBD1	.	TGTGCCAGCAGTTCCTTCCTACCCGGGACAGGGGGCGATGGCTACACCTTC	CASSSFLPGTGGDGYTF
TRBJ2-1	TRBV6-1	.	once	TGTGCCAGCACGCCGGTCACACACAATGAGCAGTTCTTC	CASTPVTHNEQFF
TRBJ2-2	TRBV5-1	TRBD2	many	TGCGCCAGCAGCGAGACTAGCGGGAACACCGGGGAGCTGTTTTTT	CASSETSGNTGELFF
TRBJ2-1	TRBV11-2	TRBD2	many	TGTGCCAGCAGCGTCGTGAGGGAGGGTGAGCAGTTCTTC	CASSVVREGEQFF
TRBJ1-1	TRBV7-9	TRBD1	many	TGTGCCAGCAGGGGACAGGAGAACACTGAAGCTTTCTTT	CASRGQENTEAFF